A single sample is the source of the 10 T cell receptor beta chains below, sequenced in a study of blood T cell repertoires in COVID-19. Assay: immunoSEQ multiplex PCR; the TCRdb copy retains only in-frame clones and omits some. The data contain 250,000 or so clones, 83% of them singletons. The sequenced sample was peripheral blood. The receptors here all came from a human donor in a cohort sampled during active COVID-19.

V gene TRBV3-1 (or the pseudogene TRBV3-2) combines with J gene TRBJ1-2, with 7 bases that match TRBD1. The CDR3 runs 15 residues. CDR1 and CDR2 from the germline V gene are LGHDT and YNNKEL (reference sequence). The junction had 3 bases not matched to a gene; V was cut back by 0 bases and J by 2 bases. The CDR3 here is CASSQDSQGNYGYTF. For the CDR3, the DNA is TGTGCCAGCAGCCAAGATTCACAGGGGAACTATGGCTACACCTTC.

The CDR3 bases are TGTGCCAGCAGTGGGACACTGGAGACCCAGTACTTC. As protein: CASSGTLETQYF. The chain employs TRBV2 and TRBJ2-5; possibly TRBD1 for D (5 bases). Trimming took 4 bases from V and 5 from J, leaving 8 bases between them. CDR1 and CDR2 from the germline V gene are SNHLY and FYNNEI. The CDR3 runs to 12 residues.

The chain recombines TRBV24-1 with TRBJ2-3; D is possibly TRBD2 (5 bases). The length of the CDR3 is 12 residues. The ends were cut back, 3 bases at V and 7 bases at J, with 7 bases in the middle. Germline V lookup: CDR1 KGHDR, CDR2 SFDVKD. CDR3 region: CATSDGRNTQYF. CDR3 DNA: TGTGCCACCAGTGATGGGAGAAATACGCAGTATTTT.

The gene calls are TRBV27 and TRBJ1-1; TRBD1 aligns across 12 bases. The CDR3 is 18 amino acids. Germline trimming cut 6 bases from V and 1 base from J; bases unmatched to any gene: 12. In germline, CDR1 is MNHEY, CDR2 SMNVEV (reference sequence). The CDR3 sequence: CASSIGWGQGARNTEAFF. CDR3 nucleotide sequence: TGTGCCAGCAGCATAGGTTGGGGACAGGGGGCGAGGAACACTGAAGCTTTCTTT.

A single count supports this clone. The V call is TRBV6-5, the J call TRBJ1-1; D perhaps matches TRBD1 (6 bases). This CDR3 is built from 14 residues. Trimming left V 2 bases short and J 3 bases short, with 10 bases between. Germline V CDR1 and CDR2: MNHEY, SVGAGI. The DNA for the CDR3 is TGTGCCAGCAGTTACGGAACAGGGTACACTGAAGCTTTCTTT. It is translated as CASSYGTGYTEAFF.

The rearrangement links TRBV9 to TRBJ2-3, with TRBD1 matching over 8 bases. CDR1 and CDR2 (germline): SGDLS, YYNGEE. With 4 bases clipped from V and 5 bases from J, the junction kept 3 bases outside the gene matches. The CDR3 covers 13 residues. CDR3 sequence: CASSPDRVDTQYF. CDR3 nucleotide sequence: TGTGCCAGCAGCCCGGACAGGGTAGATACGCAGTATTTT.

The rearrangement joins TRBV28 to TRBJ2-5; TRBD1 matches at 10 bases. J was trimmed by 2 bases and V by 5 bases; bases with no gene match: 8. Germline V gene lookup returns CDR1 MDHEN and CDR2 SYDVKM. The CDR3 has 16 amino acids. CDR3 DNA sequence: TGTGCCAGCAGTCTCCCGGGACAGGGGATACAAGAGACCCAGTACTTC. As protein: CASSLPGQGIQETQYF.

CDR3 DNA: TGCGCCAGCAGTGAGACCTCCCGGACAGGAAGGACTGAAGCTTTCTTT. It encodes CASSETSRTGRTEAFF. This chain connects TRBV10-2 to TRBJ1-1; TRBD1 matches at 7 bases. This CDR3 contains 16 residues. Trimming removed 2 bases from V and 5 bases from J; junction bases left unmatched: 11. Germline-derived CDR1 and CDR2 are WSHSY and SAAADI.

This clone is a singleton in its sample. This chain uses TRBV21-1 with TRBJ1-5. TRBV21-1 is designated a pseudogene. This CDR3 comprises 18 residues. The CDR3: CASSKLCLAGDSNQPQHF. In DNA, the CDR3 is TGTGCCAGCAGCAAATTATGTCTAGCTGGAGATAGCAATCAGCCCCAGCATTTT.

This clone was detected only once. The chain has TRBV5-1 and TRBJ1-2; D remains unclear. The CDR3 is 14 amino acids. Trimming cost V 0 bases and J 2 bases, with 8 bases left between them. CDR1 SGHRS and CDR2 YFSETQ come from the germline V gene. The CDR3: CASSLVAGNYGYTF. Written as DNA, the CDR3 is TGCGCCAGCAGCTTGGTTGCAGGCAACTATGGCTACACCTTC. The variable domain in full, with the rest retrieved from reference TRBV5-1 and TRBJ1-2, is KAGVTQTPRYLIKTRGQQVTLSCSPISGHRSVSWYQQTPGQGLQFLFEYFSETQRNKGNFPGRFSGRQFSNSRSEMNVSTLELGDSALYLCASSLVAGNYGYTFGSGTRLTVV.